Given below is one T cell receptor beta chain in context. What it binds is not known. The data derive from a study of T cell repertoires in cytomegalovirus infection. Overall study: Based on public TCR beta signatures, there were indications of CMV infection and of a matching HLA type. Study results and caveats: CMV carriers with the relevant HLA were identified by cumulative public TCR beta family frequency. HLA-C-restricted, CMV-specific TCR beta clonotypes were dominant ex vivo.

Germline CDR1 DFQATT, CDR2 SNEGSKA (reference sequence). The CDR3 sequence is 14 residues long. With 4 bases removed from V and 2 bases from J, the gap between germline ends came to 11 bases. TCRdb re-called the reads through MiXCR, storing one row per CDR3 protein. The data show 310,000 or so distinct CDR3 sequences, roughly 9.3% seen once. The sequenced material came from PBMCs. J is TRBJ2-2 and V is TRBV20-1; D may match TRBD1 or TRBD2 (5 bases each). This sequence originates from a human donor in good health (CMV status not recorded). Some clones in this sample may be carry-over from other donors' samples. The CDR3 DNA reads as TGCAGTGCTACTGGGACGGGTAACACCGGGGAGCTGTTTTTT. Its translation is CSATGTGNTGELFF.